These 20 T cell receptor beta chains came from one sample sequenced in a study of cytomegalovirus exposure and HLA in healthy donors. A multiplex PCR was run with 60 Vbeta primers and 13 Jbeta primers. Here immunoSEQ multiplex PCR was the method, and the copy in TCRdb shows in-frame clones only, minus some. Of about 190,000 clones listed, roughly 85% are singletons. Specimen: PBMCs. The receptors originated from a young woman in good health and CMV-seronegative.

This rearrangement joins TRBV4-2 to TRBJ2-7, with 12 positions matching TRBD1. The CDR3 has 14 residues. The J segment lost 3 bases and the V segment lost 4 bases, leaving 1 base of the junction unmatched. Germline V lookup: CDR1 LGHNA, CDR2 YNFKEQ. The CDR3 loop is CASSRDRGLYEQYF. The CDR3 DNA sequence: TGTGCCAGCAGCCGGGACAGGGGGCTCTACGAGCAGTACTTC.

This clone was picked up one time. The chain employs TRBV30 and TRBJ2-7; TRBD2 aligns across 8 bases. Per germline, CDR1 GTSNPN and CDR2 SVGIG (reference sequence). V lost 1 base, J lost 0 bases, and 2 bases stayed unmatched. There are 14 residues in the CDR3. The DNA of the CDR3 is TGTGCCTGGAGTGGACTAGCGTCCTCCTACGAGCAGTACTTC. Its translation: CAWSGLASSYEQYF.

This clone was counted a few times. V usage is TRBV14 and J usage is TRBJ1-1; 7 bases are shared with TRBD1. The V segment lost 1 base and the J segment 1 base; nucleotides outside the gene matches: 3. Germline CDR1 is SGHDN and CDR2 is FVKESK. The CDR3 is made up of 15 amino acids. CDR3 coding DNA: TGTGCCAGCAGCCAAGTGACAGGGAGGAACACTGAAGCTTTCTTT. This gives the protein CASSQVTGRNTEAFF.

The rearrangement links TRBV6-5 to TRBJ1-3; D might be TRBD1 (5 bases). V was clipped by 0 bases and J by 4 bases, with 13 bases between them. Germline V lookup: CDR1 MNHEY, CDR2 SVGAGI. The CDR3 has 16 amino acids. CDR3 nucleotide sequence: TGTGCCAGCAGTTACTCCGGGCCAGGGAGGGGAAACACCATATATTTT. Translation: CASSYSGPGRGNTIYF.

This clone was seen once. The rearrangement joins TRBV10-3 to TRBJ1-1, with TRBD1 matching 11 bases. The CDR3 spans 13 residues. The germline CDR1 and CDR2 sequences are ENHRY and SYGVKD. Trimming removed 11 bases from V and 6 bases from J; junction bases left unmatched: 8. The DNA for the CDR3 is TGTGCCGCGGGACAGGGGGGTAACGCTGAAGCTTTCTTT. This encodes CAAGQGGNAEAFF.

In its sample, this clone was seen a few times. This sequence joins TRBV15 and TRBJ2-3, with D possibly TRBD1 on 7 matching bases. The V end was cut by 0 bases, the J end by 1 base, with 11 bases between. The CDR3 runs 16 residues. Germline V gene data show CDR1 as LNHNV and CDR2 as YYDKDF (reference sequence). DNA of the CDR3: TGTGCCACCAGCAGAGAAGGAGGGGGCGGCACAGATACGCAGTATTTT. The encoded protein is CATSREGGGGTDTQYF.

V gene TRBV19 combines with J gene TRBJ1-2; 12 bases agree with TRBD1. The CDR3 has 14 amino acids. With 9 bases clipped from V and 3 bases from J, the junction kept 5 bases outside the gene matches. Germline loops: CDR1 LNHDA, CDR2 SQIVND (reference sequence). In DNA form, the CDR3 reads TGTGCCAGCCGGGACAGGGGGCGAGACTATGGCTACACCTTC. Translation gives CASRDRGRDYGYTF.

The chain employs TRBV4-3 and TRBJ1-4; D remains ambiguous. This CDR3 spans 16 amino acids. Trimming shortened V by 0 bases and J by 4 bases, and 12 bases separated the two germline ends. The germline gives CDR1 LGHNA, CDR2 YSLEER. The CDR3 DNA reads as TGCGCCAGCAGCCAAGAGAGCGACCCCCTTAATGAAAAACTGTTTTTT. Amino acid sequence: CASSQESDPLNEKLFF.

The chain links TRBV11-3 to TRBJ2-1; D is possibly TRBD2 (5 bases). Trimming took off 4 bases at V and 0 bases at J, with 10 bases between the two ends. CDR1 is SGHNT, CDR2 YENEEA, per germline. The length of the CDR3 is 15 residues. CDR3 in amino acids: CASSWSGYSYNEQFF. The CDR3 bases are TGTGCCAGCAGCTGGTCGGGATACTCCTACAATGAGCAGTTCTTC.

V gene TRBV6-1 combines with J gene TRBJ2-2; D unresolved. V lost 2 bases and J 4 bases, leaving 11 bases between the germline ends. The CDR3 length is 15 residues. CDR1 is MNHNS and CDR2 is SASEGT in the germline V gene. Written as DNA, the CDR3 is TGTGCCAGCAGTGAACTGAACAGCCCCACCGGGGAGCTGTTTTTT. It specifies CASSELNSPTGELFF.

This rearrangement joins TRBV28 to TRBJ1-6; D remains unclear. The CDR3 is 18 residues long. V was shortened by 8 bases and J by 9 bases, with 29 bases between the two germline ends. CDR1 is MDHEN and CDR2 is SYDVKM in the germline V gene. CDR3 amino acids: CASAYPRKGGKRASPLHF. CDR3 DNA: TGTGCCAGCGCCTACCCGAGGAAGGGAGGGAAGAGGGCTTCACCCCTCCACTTT.

This clone was recorded a few times. The CDR3 loop reads CAWSEGSGLADTQYF. CDR3 DNA sequence: TGTGCCTGGAGTGAGGGGTCCGGGTTGGCAGATACGCAGTATTTT. The chain couples TRBV30 to TRBJ2-3; a weak D match, TRBD1 (5 bases). V was pared by 1 base and J by 4 bases, with 15 bases between. The CDR3 totals 15 residues. Looked up from germline, CDR1 is GTSNPN and CDR2 is SVGIG (reference sequence).

The chain joins TRBV7-9 to TRBJ2-3, with 11 bases fitting TRBD2. J was trimmed by 4 bases and V by 1 base; bases with no gene match: 7. CDR1 SEHNR and CDR2 FQNEAQ come from the germline V gene (reference sequence). This CDR3 is built from 17 residues. The CDR3 nucleotides read TGTGCCAGCAGCTTAGGAACCGGGACTAGCGGTGCAGATACGCAGTATTTT. Protein product: CASSLGTGTSGADTQYF.

The chain has TRBV4-3 and TRBJ1-3; TRBD1 matches at 10 bases. Germline-derived CDR1 and CDR2 are LGHNA and YSLEER. This CDR3 comprises 16 residues. The V gene end was trimmed by 4 bases and the J gene end by 1 base; junction bases not matched to a gene: 4. Written as DNA, the CDR3 is TGCGCCAGCAGCCTGGGGACAGGGGATTCTGGAAACACCATATATTTT. It yields the protein CASSLGTGDSGNTIYF.

The chain employs TRBV19 and TRBJ1-1; D possibly corresponds to TRBD1 (6 bases). V was cut by 7 bases and J by 1 base, with 7 bases left in between. The CDR3 is 12 residues long. Per germline, CDR1 LNHDA and CDR2 SQIVND (reference sequence). The DNA of the CDR3 is TGTGCCAGTAAGACAGGGAACACTGAAGCTTTCTTT. Protein sequence: CASKTGNTEAFF.

The chain uses TRBV28 and TRBJ1-4; 10 bases are shared with TRBD1. There are 18 residues in the CDR3. J lost 2 bases, V lost 5 bases, and 11 bases had no gene match. CDR1 and CDR2 (germline): MDHEN, SYDVKM. CDR3 loop: CASSLAGRTGGTNEKLFF. The CDR3 DNA is TGTGCCAGCAGTCTCGCGGGGCGGACAGGGGGGACTAATGAAAAACTGTTTTTT.

The gene calls are TRBV7-2 and TRBJ2-5; the D gene is possibly TRBD2 (6 bases). Trimming removed 6 bases at V and 4 bases at J, with 18 bases between. CDR3 size: 15 residues. Germline assignment: CDR1 SGHTA and CDR2 FQGNSA. The CDR3 coding sequence is TGTGCCAGCAGACCGTTAGCGGTGGTCCCAGAGACCCAGTACTTC. Its protein product is CASRPLAVVPETQYF.

This sequence joins TRBV7-2 and TRBJ2-7; the D gene is possibly TRBD1 (6 bases). This CDR3 contains 15 residues. CDR1 is SGHTA, CDR2 FQGNSA, per germline. V was cut by 0 bases and J by 3 bases, with 12 bases left in between. DNA of the CDR3: TGTGCCAGCAGCTTAGCCTCCACAGGGAACTACGAGCAGTACTTC. It yields the protein CASSLASTGNYEQYF.

This rearrangement joins TRBV4-1 to TRBJ1-5; the match to TRBD1 covers 8 bases. The germline V gene has CDR1 MGHRA and CDR2 YSYEKL. The CDR3 consists of 17 residues. V was pared by 4 bases and J by 5 bases, with 13 bases of the junction left unmatched. In nucleotides, the CDR3 is TGCGCCAGCAGCCCATTTTTGTCCGGACAGGGACATCAGCCCCAGCATTTT. This sequence encodes CASSPFLSGQGHQPQHF.

The chain employs TRBV5-6 and TRBJ2-7, with D possibly matching TRBD2 (6 bases). The ends were cut back, 4 bases at V and 0 bases at J, with 14 bases in the middle. The CDR3 is made up of 15 amino acids. CDR1 is SGHDT and CDR2 is YYEEEE in the germline V gene. CDR3 in DNA: TGTGCCAGCAGCGGCGGAGGGTTAGCCTCCTACGAGCAGTACGTC. Protein: CASSGGGLASYEQYV.